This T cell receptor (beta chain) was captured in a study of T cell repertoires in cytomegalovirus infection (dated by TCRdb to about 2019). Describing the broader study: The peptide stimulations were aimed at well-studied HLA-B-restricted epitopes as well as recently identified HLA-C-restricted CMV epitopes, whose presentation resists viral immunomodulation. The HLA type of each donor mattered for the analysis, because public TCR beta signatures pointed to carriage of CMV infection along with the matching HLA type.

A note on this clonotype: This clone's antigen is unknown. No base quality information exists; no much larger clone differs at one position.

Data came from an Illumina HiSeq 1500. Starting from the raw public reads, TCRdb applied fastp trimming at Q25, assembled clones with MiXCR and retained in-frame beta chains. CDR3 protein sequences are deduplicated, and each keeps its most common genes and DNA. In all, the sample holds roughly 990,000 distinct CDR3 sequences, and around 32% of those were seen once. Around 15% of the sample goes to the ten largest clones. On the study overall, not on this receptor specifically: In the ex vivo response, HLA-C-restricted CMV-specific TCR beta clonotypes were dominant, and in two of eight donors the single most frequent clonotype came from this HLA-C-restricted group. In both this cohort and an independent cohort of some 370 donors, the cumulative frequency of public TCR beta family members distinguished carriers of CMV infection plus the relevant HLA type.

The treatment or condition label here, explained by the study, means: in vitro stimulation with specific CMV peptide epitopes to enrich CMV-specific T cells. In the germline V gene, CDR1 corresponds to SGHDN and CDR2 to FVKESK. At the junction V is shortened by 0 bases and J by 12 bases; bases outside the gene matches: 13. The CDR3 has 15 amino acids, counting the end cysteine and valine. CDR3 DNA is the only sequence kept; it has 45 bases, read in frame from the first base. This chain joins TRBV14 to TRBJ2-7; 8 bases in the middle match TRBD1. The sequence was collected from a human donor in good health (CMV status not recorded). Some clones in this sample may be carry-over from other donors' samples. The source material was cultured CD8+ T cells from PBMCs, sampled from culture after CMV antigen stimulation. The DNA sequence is TGTGCCAGCAGCCAAGAAATGGGGGCAGGGGGCTCTCTGTACGTC. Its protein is CASSQEMGAGGSLYV.